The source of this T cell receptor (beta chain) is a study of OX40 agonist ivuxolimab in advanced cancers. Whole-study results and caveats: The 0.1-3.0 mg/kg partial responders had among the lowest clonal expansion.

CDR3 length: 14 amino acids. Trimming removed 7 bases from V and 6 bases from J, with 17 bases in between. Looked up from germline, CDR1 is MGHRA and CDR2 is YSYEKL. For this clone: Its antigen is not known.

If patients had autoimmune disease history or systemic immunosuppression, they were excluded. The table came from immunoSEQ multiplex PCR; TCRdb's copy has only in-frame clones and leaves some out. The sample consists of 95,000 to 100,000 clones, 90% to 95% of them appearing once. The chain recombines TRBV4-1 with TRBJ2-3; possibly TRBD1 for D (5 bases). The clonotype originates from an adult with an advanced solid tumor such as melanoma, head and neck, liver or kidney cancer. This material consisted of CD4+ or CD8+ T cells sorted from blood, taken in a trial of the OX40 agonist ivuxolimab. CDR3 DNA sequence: TGCGCCAGCAAAAGGGGCGCTTCGACCGATACGCAGTATTTT. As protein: CASKRGASTDTQYF.